Listed here are 14 T cell receptor beta chains from one sample, sequenced in a study of CD8+CD57+ T cells in acquired aplastic anemia. The TCR beta profiling, which covered VDJ combination and CDR3 sequence, was carried out using genomic DNA as the template. From the reads, TCRdb called clonotypes with MiXCR, one entry per CDR3 protein. This table has 350,000 to 450,000 distinct CDR3 sequences, just under 70% appearing once. The source material was sorted CD4+, CD8+, or CD8+CD57+ T cells (not recorded which) from PBMCs. These receptors originate from a human donor in good health, serving as a control.

This clonotype was recorded many times. The J gene is TRBJ2-3, the V gene TRBV7-2; 7 nucleotides agree with TRBD2. V gave up 3 bases and J gave up 0 bases; unmatched junction bases: 6. The germline V gene encodes CDR1 SGHTA and CDR2 FQGNSA. This CDR3 has 16 residues. CDR3 in amino acids: CASSFGLAVSTDTQYF. DNA of the CDR3: TGTGCCAGCAGCTTCGGGCTAGCGGTTAGCACAGATACGCAGTATTTT.

The V and J genes are TRBV20-1 and TRBJ1-5, with D perhaps TRBD1 (5 bases). CDR3 length: 13 amino acids. Germline V CDR1 and CDR2: DFQATT, SNEGSKA (reference sequence). The CDR3 loop is CSVRDGSTDTRHF. Written as DNA, the CDR3 is TGCAGCGTCCGGGACGGTAGCACAGATACCCGGCATTTT.

This chain uses TRBV9 with TRBJ1-5; D is possibly TRBD1 (6 bases). This CDR3 is 14 amino acids long. Germline CDR1 reads SGDLS; CDR2 reads YYNGEE. V dropped 3 bases and J dropped 16 bases, with 23 bases sitting between them. The CDR3 DNA follows: TGTGCCAGCAGCGCACTATGGGACACTCAAGCGCACCATTTT. As protein: CASSALWDTQAHHF.

The table lists this clonotype with a few counts. This may stem from a read error, because a much larger clone lies one nucleotide away. The chain joins TRBV6-1 to TRBJ1-6; D call uncertain. V shed 4 bases and J shed 0 bases, with 7 bases lying between them. Per the germline V gene, CDR1 is MNHNS and CDR2 is SASEGT. The CDR3 has 15 amino acids. The CDR3 loop is CASSVRSSYNSPLHF. The CDR3 DNA follows: TGTGCCAGCAGTGTTAGGAGCTCCTATAATTCACCCCTCCACTTT.

This clonotype has ten or more counts. This sequence joins TRBV19 and TRBJ1-6; D unresolved. The CDR3 contains 15 residues. Per the germline V gene, CDR1 is LNHDA and CDR2 is SQIVND (reference sequence). V was trimmed by 11 bases and J by 9 bases, leaving 23 bases between them. DNA for the CDR3: TGTGCCGTCAGTAAGAGCGGGCCCGATAGTTCACCCCTCCACTTT. Amino acids: CAVSKSGPDSSPLHF.

V gene TRBV11-2 combines with J gene TRBJ1-6, with D tentatively TRBD1 (5 bases). V was trimmed by 5 bases and J by 10 bases, leaving 18 bases between them. The CDR3 runs to 15 residues. Looked up from germline, CDR1 is SGHAT and CDR2 is FQNNGV. CDR3 in amino acids: CASSQGGAVRSPLHF. The CDR3, as DNA: TGTGCCAGCAGCCAAGGAGGGGCCGTGCGGTCACCCCTCCACTTT.

This chain joins TRBV24-1 and TRBJ2-1, with 7 nucleotides matching TRBD1. The CDR3 contains 16 residues. V shed 4 bases, J shed 15 bases, and the junction held 20 bases outside the gene matches. Germline values: CDR1 KGHDR, CDR2 SFDVKD. The CDR3 DNA sequence: TGTGCCACCAGTGACAACGACAGGGTCGCAAACGATGCGGGGTTCTTC. The encoded protein is CATSDNDRVANDAGFF.

The CDR3 nucleotides read TGTGCCAGCAGCTATAGCGCGGCTAACGATGGCTACAACGTCCTGACTTTC. Translated: CASSYSAANDGYNVLTF. The chain recombines TRBV9 with TRBJ2-6; D is possibly TRBD2 (5 bases). The CDR3 spans 17 residues. Germline values: CDR1 SGDLS, CDR2 YYNGEE. The ends were cut back, 4 bases at V and 9 bases at J, with 23 bases in the middle. The full variable domain, its missing parts supplied by reference TRBV9 and TRBJ2-6, is DSGVTQTPKHLITATGQRVTLRCSPRSGDLSVYWYQQSLDQGLQFLIQYYNGEERAKGNILERFSAQQFPDLHSELNLSSLELGDSALYFCASSYSAANDGYNVLTFGAGSRLTVL.

In regard to this clonotype: Its ends do not fully match the called genes, so a read error is possible. The CDR3: CATSRHKSGYGYSF. CDR3 bases: TGTGCCACCAGCAGACATAAGTCGGGCTATGGCTACTCCTTC. V is TRBV9 and J is TRBJ1-2; D not certain. The germline gives CDR1 SGDLS, CDR2 YYNGEE. The CDR3 contains 14 residues.

This clonotype was detected ten times or more. V gene TRBV20-1 combines with J gene TRBJ2-7; unclear D gene. The germline V gene has CDR1 DFQATT and CDR2 SNEGSKA (reference sequence). This CDR3 spans 12 amino acids. Trimming stripped 4 bases from V and 2 bases from J, with 9 bases between. The CDR3 DNA sequence: TGCAGTGCTACGGGTCCGGCCTACGAGCAGTACTTC. This encodes CSATGPAYEQYF.

This clonotype was seen many times. V gene TRBV12-3 or TRBV12-4 combines with J gene TRBJ2-7; possibly TRBD2 for D (7 bases). This CDR3 spans 14 amino acids. The ends were cut back, 5 bases at V and 6 bases at J, with 17 bases in the middle. The chain's CDR3 is CASSLLPGGGEQYF. In DNA form, the CDR3 reads TGTGCCAGCAGTCTCCTTCCGGGGGGCGGCGAGCAGTACTTC.

With respect to this clonotype: The CDR3 carries no conserved terminal phenylalanine or tryptophan, so it likely arises from a read error. Because the CDR3's place on the DNA is in doubt, the DNA is left out and the CDR3 is given as listed by TCRdb. V gene TRBV2 combines with J gene TRBJ1-1. The CDR3 region is 14 residues in length, termini included. Looked up from germline, CDR1 is SNHLY and CDR2 is FYNNEI. This chain's CDR3 is CASRGPDTDPEAPV.

This clonotype has just a few counts. The rearrangement links TRBV19 to TRBJ2-7; D gene unclear. The CDR3 has 12 residues. CDR1 LNHDA and CDR2 SQIVND come from the germline V gene (reference sequence). V was shortened by 6 bases and J by 3 bases, with 9 bases between the two germline ends. The CDR3 DNA follows: TGTGCCAGTAGGGGTAAGGACTACGAGCAGTACGTC. Encoded protein: CASRGKDYEQYV.

The V call is TRBV20-1, the J call TRBJ1-6; 7 nucleotides line up with TRBD1. V lost 3 bases, J lost 8 bases, and 4 bases stayed unmatched. This CDR3 region has 13 residues. The germline gives CDR1 DFQATT, CDR2 SNEGSKA (reference sequence). The CDR3 DNA reads as TGCAGTGCTAGCGGGACAGCCGATTCACCCCTCCACTTT. Translation: CSASGTADSPLHF.